This is a list of T cell receptor beta chains from one sample in a study of blood T cells in healthy people across ages. One entry per CDR3 protein, called by TCRdb with MiXCR from the 5' RACE reads. The table records hundreds of thousands of distinct CDR3 sequences, approximately 52% of them present only once. The sequenced sample was blood. The receptors originated from an elderly woman in good health. Each CDR3 is given with its conserved first and last residue. Fields, in order: D gene, V gene, J gene, clone size, CDR3 protein, CDR3 DNA. D genes are given only for firm matches. Where a row states a size, it is once, few, many or the class of an expanded clone; other rows omit it.

d_call: NA; v_call: TRBV7-9; j_call: TRBJ1-1; clone_size: NA; cdr3_aa: CASSSVWGNTEAFF; cdr3_nt: TGTGCCAGCAGCTCCGTCTGGGGGAACACTGAAGCTTTCTTT
d_call: NA; v_call: TRBV6-1; j_call: TRBJ1-2; clone_size: many; cdr3_aa: CASSEATKGGYTF; cdr3_nt: TGTGCCAGCAGTGAAGCTACTAAGGGGGGCTACACCTTC
d_call: NA; v_call: TRBV10-3; j_call: TRBJ2-3; clone_size: NA; cdr3_aa: CAISSAGFSTDTQYF; cdr3_nt: TGTGCCATCAGTTCAGCGGGTTTTAGCACAGATACGCAGTATTTT
d_call: NA; v_call: TRBV2; j_call: TRBJ2-3; clone_size: NA; cdr3_aa: CVSSGEVRTDTQYF; cdr3_nt: TGTGTCAGCAGTGGGGAGGTCCGCACAGATACGCAGTATTTT
d_call: TRBD2; v_call: TRBV5-1; j_call: TRBJ2-1; clone_size: NA; cdr3_aa: CASSLVAGGYDEQFF; cdr3_nt: TGCGCCAGCAGCTTGGTAGCGGGAGGGTATGATGAGCAGTTCTTC
d_call: TRBD2; v_call: TRBV12-3/TRBV12-4; j_call: TRBJ2-1; clone_size: many; cdr3_aa: CASSSQLAGGRGEQFF; cdr3_nt: TGTGCCAGCAGTTCCCAACTAGCGGGAGGGCGAGGTGAGCAGTTCTTC
d_call: NA; v_call: TRBV12-3/TRBV12-4; j_call: TRBJ2-1; clone_size: NA; cdr3_aa: CASSSWGGGNGNEQFF; cdr3_nt: TGTGCCAGCAGTTCATGGGGCGGCGGGAACGGGAATGAGCAGTTCTTC
d_call: NA; v_call: TRBV20-1; j_call: TRBJ2-1; clone_size: many; cdr3_aa: CSARGGFPYNEQFF; cdr3_nt: TGCAGTGCTAGAGGAGGGTTTCCCTACAATGAGCAGTTCTTC
d_call: NA; v_call: TRBV7-2; j_call: TRBJ1-6; clone_size: NA; cdr3_aa: CASSQWRGLNSPLHF; cdr3_nt: TGTGCCAGCAGCCAATGGCGGGGATTGAATTCACCCCTCCACTTT
d_call: NA; v_call: TRBV5-6; j_call: TRBJ2-2; clone_size: NA; cdr3_aa: CASSSISGTGELFF; cdr3_nt: TGTGCCAGCAGCTCGATAAGCGGGACCGGGGAGCTGTTTTTT
d_call: NA; v_call: TRBV20-1; j_call: TRBJ2-7; clone_size: NA; cdr3_aa: CSARGGHEQYF; cdr3_nt: TGCAGTGCTAGAGGTGGGCACGAGCAGTACTTC
d_call: NA; v_call: TRBV5-1; j_call: TRBJ2-5; clone_size: many; cdr3_aa: CASSFQGGFETQYF; cdr3_nt: TGCGCCAGCAGCTTCCAGGGGGGTTTTGAGACCCAGTACTTC
d_call: NA; v_call: TRBV24-1; j_call: TRBJ2-1; clone_size: few; cdr3_aa: CATSSSGLTVGYNEQFF; cdr3_nt: TGTGCCACCAGTTCCTCGGGGCTAACTGTGGGTTACAATGAGCAGTTCTTC
d_call: TRBD2; v_call: TRBV20-1; j_call: TRBJ2-5; clone_size: many; cdr3_aa: CSASTGLVTETQYF; cdr3_nt: TGCAGTGCGAGCACCGGACTAGTCACGGAGACCCAGTACTTC
d_call: TRBD1; v_call: TRBV14; j_call: TRBJ1-4; clone_size: many; cdr3_aa: CASSRTGFNEKLFF; cdr3_nt: TGTGCCAGCAGCCGGACAGGCTTCAATGAAAAACTGTTTTTT
d_call: NA; v_call: TRBV7-9; j_call: TRBJ2-3; clone_size: NA; cdr3_aa: CASSPYPQATQYF; cdr3_nt: TGTGCAAGCAGCCCGTATCCACAGGCTACGCAGTATTTT
d_call: NA; v_call: TRBV7-2; j_call: TRBJ1-4; clone_size: NA; cdr3_aa: CASSLAGWPEKLFF; cdr3_nt: TGTGCCAGCAGCTTAGCTGGATGGCCAGAAAAACTGTTTTTT
d_call: NA; v_call: TRBV7-3; j_call: TRBJ2-3; clone_size: many; cdr3_aa: CASSLSPPTDTQYF; cdr3_nt: TGTGCCAGCAGCTTATCACCGCCCACAGATACGCAGTATTTT
d_call: NA; v_call: TRBV7-2; j_call: TRBJ1-6; clone_size: once; cdr3_aa: CASSHGRGTGLNLNSPLHF; cdr3_nt: TGTGCCAGCAGCCACGGGAGGGGTACAGGATTGAACTTGAATTCACCCCTCCACTTT
d_call: TRBD2; v_call: TRBV5-6; j_call: TRBJ2-1; clone_size: NA; cdr3_aa: CASSQPGTSGRAEQFF; cdr3_nt: TGTGCCAGCAGCCAACCCGGGACTAGCGGGCGCGCGGAGCAGTTCTTC
d_call: TRBD2; v_call: TRBV20-1; j_call: TRBJ2-3; clone_size: NA; cdr3_aa: CSARTSGRPTDTQYF; cdr3_nt: TGCAGTGCTAGAACCAGCGGGAGGCCCACAGATACGCAGTATTTT
d_call: TRBD2; v_call: TRBV9; j_call: TRBJ2-1; clone_size: many; cdr3_aa: CASMPTSGGYNEQFF; cdr3_nt: TGTGCCAGCATGCCGACTAGCGGAGGGTACAATGAGCAGTTCTTC
d_call: TRBD2; v_call: TRBV27; j_call: TRBJ2-7; clone_size: many; cdr3_aa: CASSFSPGGRLLLEQYF; cdr3_nt: TGTGCCAGCAGTTTTTCTCCGGGGGGAAGACTGCTATTAGAGCAGTACTTC
d_call: TRBD1; v_call: TRBV10-3; j_call: TRBJ2-7; clone_size: NA; cdr3_aa: CAIGDRGSYEQYF; cdr3_nt: TGTGCCATCGGCGACAGGGGGTCGTACGAGCAGTACTTC
d_call: NA; v_call: TRBV4-2; j_call: TRBJ2-3; clone_size: NA; cdr3_aa: CASSQDVDLGTDTQYF; cdr3_nt: TGTGCCAGCAGCCAAGATGTTGATCTCGGCACAGATACGCAGTATTTT
d_call: NA; v_call: TRBV12-3/TRBV12-4; j_call: TRBJ2-5; clone_size: NA; cdr3_aa: CASKTGHIQETQYF; cdr3_nt: TGTGCCAGTAAAACGGGACACATCCAAGAGACCCAGTACTTC